Below, 22 T cell receptor beta chains from the same sample are listed, as sequenced in a study of blood T cell repertoires in COVID-19. Sequencing used immunoSEQ multiplex PCR; TCRdb keeps in-frame clones, though not all of them. There are more than 200,000 clones in the sample; 86% occur only once, and roughly 10% lies in the top ten. The sequencing input was peripheral blood. The receptors were gathered from a woman between 45 and 60 years old with COVID-19, enrolled during active disease.

The chain links TRBV11-2 to TRBJ2-2; perhaps TRBD1 as D (6 bases). The CDR3 covers 15 residues. Trimming took off 5 bases at V and 3 bases at J, with 13 bases between the two ends. Germline values: CDR1 SGHAT, CDR2 FQNNGV. This chain's CDR3 is CASSLTGLDTGELFF. The DNA for the CDR3 is TGTGCCAGCAGCCTAACAGGGCTCGACACCGGGGAGCTGTTTTTT.

This clone was detected many times. V is TRBV2 and J is TRBJ1-6, with 8 bases matching TRBD1. The J segment lost 3 bases and the V segment lost 4 bases, leaving 11 bases of the junction unmatched. Germline lookup yields CDR1 SNHLY and CDR2 FYNNEI. CDR3 length: 18 amino acids. The CDR3 region has the DNA TGTGCCAGCAGTGGTTTTGGACAGGGAGGGGGCTATAATTCACCCCTCCACTTT. It is translated as CASSGFGQGGGYNSPLHF.

CDR3 region: CASSQGFEYEQYF. In DNA, the CDR3 is TGTGCCAGTTCCCAGGGTTTCGAATACGAGCAGTACTTC. The chain couples TRBV19 to TRBJ2-7; a weak D match, TRBD1 (5 bases). CDR3 length: 13 residues. Deletions cut 8 bases from V and 4 bases from J, with 15 bases between. CDR1 LNHDA and CDR2 SQIVND come from the germline V gene (reference sequence).

In this sample, this clone turned up once. This chain uses TRBV23-1 with TRBJ1-3; D uncertain. TRBV23-1 is reported as an ORF; its role is uncertain. This CDR3 has 17 amino acids. V was clipped by 0 bases and J by 0 bases, with 12 bases between them. This chain's CDR3 is CASSQSGSSSSGNTIYF. The CDR3 nucleotides are TGCGCCAGCAGTCAATCGGGTAGCTCGAGCTCTGGAAACACCATATATTTT.

V is TRBV5-1 and J is TRBJ1-4; 7 nucleotides match TRBD1. Germline V CDR1 and CDR2: SGHRS, YFSETQ. This CDR3 has 15 amino acids. Trimming took 0 bases from V and 5 from J; bases not matched to a gene: 4. The CDR3 loop is CASSLEGTANEKLFF. DNA for the CDR3: TGCGCCAGCAGCTTGGAAGGGACAGCCAATGAAAAACTGTTTTTT.

The gene calls are TRBV9 and TRBJ1-4, with D possibly TRBD1 on 6 matching bases. The germline V and J ends were trimmed by 3 bases and 5 bases, with 14 bases remaining between them. The germline V gene encodes CDR1 SGDLS and CDR2 YYNGEE. The CDR3 consists of 15 residues. This CDR3 reads CASSADRGRNEKLFF. The CDR3, as DNA: TGTGCCAGCAGCGCGGACAGAGGACGGAATGAAAAACTGTTTTTT.

In this sample, this clone turned up once. The chain couples TRBV11-2 to TRBJ2-5; 10 nucleotides line up with TRBD2. Germline CDR1 and CDR2: SGHAT and FQNNGV. Losses at the gene ends were 7 bases for V and 5 bases for J; bases not matched to a gene: 4. The CDR3 has 13 amino acids. This chain's CDR3 is CASNPSGGETQYF. Written as DNA, the CDR3 is TGTGCCAGCAACCCTAGCGGGGGTGAGACCCAGTACTTC.

This chain joins TRBV15 and TRBJ2-7, with D possibly being TRBD1 (6 bases). CDR1 LNHNV and CDR2 YYDKDF come from the germline V gene (reference sequence). The CDR3 runs to 14 residues. V was trimmed by 3 bases and J by 4 bases, leaving 13 bases between them. CDR3 sequence (DNA): TGTGCCACCAGCAGCTTGGAGGACAGTTACGAGCAGTACGTC. Translating gives CATSSLEDSYEQYV.

The V gene is TRBV3-1 (or the pseudogene TRBV3-2), the J gene TRBJ1-4, with D tentatively TRBD1 (6 bases). V was shortened by 3 bases and J by 8 bases, with 16 bases between the two germline ends. The germline V gene encodes CDR1 LGHDT and CDR2 YNNKEL (reference sequence). The CDR3 length is 15 residues. CDR3 DNA sequence: TGTGCCAGCAGCCATACAGGGACCTATAGGGAAAAACTGTTTTTT. It specifies CASSHTGTYREKLFF.

The chain links TRBV19 to TRBJ2-2, with TRBD1 as a possible D gene (6 bases). Germline assignment: CDR1 LNHDA and CDR2 SQIVND (reference sequence). Deletions cut 7 bases from V and 3 bases from J, with 12 bases between. CDR3 length: 14 residues. This CDR3 reads CASTIEGDTGELFF. As DNA, the CDR3 is TGTGCCAGTACCATTGAGGGGGACACCGGGGAGCTGTTTTTT.

V usage is TRBV2 and J usage is TRBJ2-2, with 9 bases lining up with TRBD1. The CDR3 totals 18 residues. CDR1 and CDR2 from the germline V gene are SNHLY and FYNNEI. After removal of 6 bases from V and 0 bases from J, the junction contained 11 bases not matched to a gene. The CDR3 protein is CASRPGTGSFANTGELFF. The CDR3 DNA reads as TGTGCCAGCAGACCCGGGACAGGGTCCTTTGCGAACACCGGGGAGCTGTTTTTT.

The chain recombines TRBV7-2 with TRBJ2-1, with D perhaps matching TRBD1 (6 bases). Germline lookup yields CDR1 SGHTA and CDR2 FQGNSA. The CDR3 extends over 13 amino acids. V lost 4 bases and J 5 bases, leaving 9 bases between the germline ends. Written as DNA, the CDR3 is TGTGCCAGCAGCTCCGACAGGCACAATGAGCAGTTCTTC. Amino acids: CASSSDRHNEQFF.

The chain joins TRBV5-1 to TRBJ2-1, with 8 positions matching TRBD2. The CDR3 loop spans 13 amino acids. From germline, CDR1 is SGHRS and CDR2 YFSETQ. J was trimmed by 9 bases and V by 4 bases; bases with no gene match: 6. CDR3 protein: CASSVGLALEQFF. The CDR3 DNA is TGCGCCAGCAGCGTAGGACTAGCACTTGAGCAGTTCTTC.

V usage is TRBV5-4 and J usage is TRBJ1-2; a weak D match, TRBD1 (6 bases). The V end was cut by 4 bases, the J end by 0 bases, with 13 bases between. Germline V gene data show CDR1 as SGHNT and CDR2 as YYREEE (reference sequence). The CDR3 has 15 amino acids. DNA of the CDR3: TGTGCCAGCAGCCCTGGACAGAGAACTAACTATGGCTACACCTTC. It specifies CASSPGQRTNYGYTF.

This clone was detected once. The chain links TRBV6-6 to TRBJ2-2; 7 bases agree with TRBD1. The CDR3 sequence is 16 residues long. Trimming took 4 bases from V and 7 from J; bases not matched to a gene: 12. Germline CDR1 is MNHNY and CDR2 is SVGAGI (reference sequence). The CDR3 DNA follows: TGTGCCAGCAGTTTACAAACGACAGGGCGGCACGGGGAGCTGTTTTTT. Amino acids: CASSLQTTGRHGELFF.

This rearrangement joins TRBV7-6 to TRBJ1-1; 9 nucleotides align to TRBD1. Germline-derived CDR1 and CDR2 are SGHVS and FNYEAQ. The CDR3 has 16 residues. J was trimmed by 3 bases and V by 1 base; bases with no gene match: 6. The CDR3 nucleotides read TGTGCCAGCAGCTTAGGCCCACGGGACAGGGACACTGAAGCTTTCTTT. It translates to CASSLGPRDRDTEAFF.

The chain links TRBV6-5 to TRBJ2-5; 10 bases are a match to TRBD2. The CDR3 spans 14 residues. J was trimmed by 6 bases and V by 5 bases; bases with no gene match: 6. From germline, CDR1 is MNHEY and CDR2 SVGAGI. The CDR3 reads CASSPSGGGQTQYF. Written as DNA, the CDR3 is TGTGCCAGCAGTCCGAGCGGGGGGGGACAGACCCAGTACTTC.

V and J are TRBV11-1 and TRBJ2-1; D is possibly TRBD2 (6 bases). V was cut by 8 bases and J by 5 bases, with 16 bases left in between. Germline V gene sequence: CDR1 SGHAT, CDR2 FQDESV (reference sequence). This CDR3 is 14 amino acids long. In DNA, the CDR3 is TGTGCCAGCGCCGTCCGGACTAAAAACAATGAGCAGTTCTTC. It translates to CASAVRTKNNEQFF.

As to this clone: At one of its ends the junction is not consistent with the germline gene, which may arise from a read error. J is TRBJ1-3 and V is TRBV19; the D gene is possibly TRBD1 (5 bases). Germline values: CDR1 LNHDA, CDR2 SQIVND (reference sequence). This CDR3 spans 12 amino acids. The CDR3 DNA sequence: TGTGCCAGTAGTATAGAGGACATCCCCTCGAATTTT. Protein sequence: CASSIEDIPSNF. The full variable domain, rest sourced from reference TRBV19 and TRBJ1-3, is DGGITQSPKYLFRKEGQNVTLSCEQNLNHDAMYWYRQDPGQGLRLIYYSQIVNDFQKGDIAEGYSVSREKKESFPLTVTSAQKNPTAFYLCASSIEDIPSNFGEGSWLTVV.

The J gene is TRBJ1-6, the V gene TRBV21-1; TRBD1 is taken as the D call from the table, unchecked against the DNA. TRBV21-1 is listed as a pseudogene. The CDR3 has 15 residues. The CDR3 nucleotides are TGTGCCAGCAGCAGTTTACAGGGGTCGACTTCACCCCTCCACTTT. Protein sequence: CASSSLQGSTSPLHF.

This chain connects TRBV6-2 or TRBV6-3 to TRBJ1-4, with TRBD1 as a possible D gene (5 bases). CDR3 length: 16 amino acids. Trimming left V 0 bases short and J 8 bases short, with 16 bases between. Germline V gene sequence: CDR1 MNHEY, CDR2 SVGEGT. The DNA for the CDR3 is TGTGCCAGCAGTTACTCGATGGGGATTGCAGGGGAAAAACTGTTTTTT. Residues: CASSYSMGIAGEKLFF.

The chain is built from TRBV19 and TRBJ2-3, with TRBD2 identical over 13 bases. Losses at the gene ends were 0 bases for V and 13 bases for J; bases not matched to a gene: 7. This CDR3 has 15 amino acids. Germline CDR1 and CDR2: LNHDA and SQIVND (reference sequence). Here the CDR3 DNA reads TGTGCCAGTAGTATAGATGAACTAGCGGGGGGGCCTAAGTATTTT. Translating gives CASSIDELAGGPKYF.